These 31 T cell receptor beta chains share one sample of origin, sequenced in a study of T cell responses to AZD1222 COVID-19 vaccine. The table came from immunoSEQ multiplex PCR; TCRdb's copy has only in-frame clones and leaves some out. The sample shows 70,000 to 90,000 clones, 70% to 80% of them seen only once. The sample here was peripheral blood, taken on day 0 of AZD1222 vaccination. The origin of the receptors is an adult in good health.

V gene TRBV7-9 combines with J gene TRBJ2-1; TRBD1 matches 7 bases. Germline V gives CDR1 SEHNR, CDR2 FQNEAQ (reference sequence). This CDR3 is 16 amino acids long. The V and J ends lost 4 bases and 3 bases, in that order; junction bases with no gene match: 9. CDR3 protein: CASSSLTGKSYNEQFF. CDR3 sequence (DNA): TGTGCCAGCAGCTCCCTGACAGGGAAAAGCTACAATGAGCAGTTCTTC.

The genes are TRBV4-1 and TRBJ1-2, with 10 nucleotides matching TRBD1. Per germline, CDR1 MGHRA and CDR2 YSYEKL. The CDR3 runs 17 residues. The J segment lost 3 bases and the V segment lost 0 bases, leaving 7 bases of the junction unmatched. As DNA, the CDR3 is TGCGCCAGCAGCCAAGAAGCGACAGGGGGCTGGGACTATGGCTACACCTTC. Its protein is CASSQEATGGWDYGYTF.

The sample holds a few counts of this clone. This sequence joins TRBV27 and TRBJ2-1, with TRBD2 matching over 7 bases. Germline CDR1 is MNHEY and CDR2 is SMNVEV (reference sequence). The V and J ends lost 1 base and 3 bases, in that order; junction bases with no gene match: 12. The CDR3 has 18 residues. This CDR3 is CASSLLGGSGKGYNEQFF. CDR3 coding DNA: TGTGCCAGCAGTTTATTGGGTGGGAGCGGGAAGGGCTACAATGAGCAGTTCTTC.

The gene calls are TRBV19 and TRBJ2-5; 16 positions agree with TRBD2. Germline CDR1 LNHDA, CDR2 SQIVND (reference sequence). The CDR3 covers 16 residues. The ends lost 5 bases at V and 5 bases at J; junction bases unmatched: 5. The CDR3 region is CASSPGTSGRGETQYF. CDR3 DNA: TGTGCCAGTAGTCCCGGGACTAGCGGGAGGGGTGAGACCCAGTACTTC. Drawing the rest from reference TRBV19 and TRBJ2-5, the complete variable domain is DGGITQSPKYLFRKEGQNVTLSCEQNLNHDAMYWYRQDPGQGLRLIYYSQIVNDFQKGDIAEGYSVSREKKESFPLTVTSAQKNPTAFYLCASSPGTSGRGETQYFGPGTRLLVL.

The rearrangement links TRBV6-5 to TRBJ2-6, with D unclear. There are 13 residues in the CDR3. V was cut by 6 bases and J by 3 bases, with 6 bases left in between. Looked up from germline, CDR1 is MNHEY and CDR2 is SVGAGI. The CDR3 protein is CASSTRGANVLTF. The CDR3 region has the DNA TGTGCCAGCAGCACACGTGGGGCCAACGTCCTGACTTTC.

This rearrangement joins TRBV18 to TRBJ1-2; 8 bases align to TRBD1. This CDR3 has 13 residues. Germline values: CDR1 KGHSH, CDR2 LQKENI. The J segment lost 7 bases and the V segment lost 2 bases, leaving 3 bases of the junction unmatched. Written as DNA, the CDR3 is TGTGCCAGCTCACCAGGACAGGGAAGTGGCTACACCTTC. Translated, it gives CASSPGQGSGYTF.

The chain is built from TRBV30 and TRBJ1-2, with TRBD1 identical over 7 bases. Trimming at V came to 5 bases and at J to 5 bases, leaving 8 bases not matched to a gene. CDR3 length: 13 amino acids. The germline CDR1 and CDR2 sequences are GTSNPN and SVGIG (reference sequence). The CDR3 region is CAWAAGGIYGYTF. CDR3 in DNA: TGTGCCTGGGCGGCAGGGGGGATTTATGGCTACACCTTC.

The chain links TRBV7-8 to TRBJ1-6; D call uncertain. The CDR3 length is 12 residues. Trimming removed 5 bases from V and 7 bases from J, with 6 bases in between. Germline V lookup: CDR1 SGHVS, CDR2 FQNEAQ. The CDR3 sequence is CASSLRNSPLHF. In DNA, the CDR3 is TGTGCCAGCAGCCTTCGGAATTCACCCCTCCACTTT.

This sequence joins TRBV29-1 and TRBJ1-5; D is ambiguous. Germline V CDR1 and CDR2: SQVTM, ANQGSEA. CDR3 size: 14 residues. V gave up 6 bases and J gave up 1 base, with 13 bases separating them. The DNA of the CDR3 is TGCAGCGTCGCTGACTTTAACAGCAATCAGCCCCAGCATTTT. Its translation: CSVADFNSNQPQHF.

This clone is a singleton in its sample. The rearrangement joins TRBV7-2 to TRBJ2-7; 9 bases are shared with TRBD2. Trimming cost V 0 bases and J 4 bases; bases outside gene matches: 4. This CDR3 contains 15 residues. The V gene's germline CDR1 is SGHTA and CDR2 FQGNSA. The CDR3 region has the DNA TGTGCCAGCAGCTTAGCGCTCACTAGCGGGTACGAGCAGTACTTC. It codes for CASSLALTSGYEQYF.

This chain connects TRBV29-1 to TRBJ2-5, with 7 bases fitting TRBD2. Unmatched junction bases numbered 14, after V lost 8 bases and J lost 5 bases. The CDR3 is made up of 14 amino acids. Per germline, CDR1 SQVTM and CDR2 ANQGSEA. CDR3 region: CSIVQAGVGETQYF. For the CDR3, the DNA is TGCAGCATCGTCCAGGCGGGAGTAGGCGAGACCCAGTACTTC. The full variable domain, rest sourced from reference TRBV29-1 and TRBJ2-5, is SAVISQKPSRDICQRGTSLTIQCQVDSQVTMMFWYRQQPGQSLTLIATANQGSEATYESGFVIDKFPISRPNLTFSTLTVSNMSPEDSSIYLCSIVQAGVGETQYFGPGTRLLVL.

The chain joins TRBV21-1 to TRBJ1-2; the table's TRBD1 call for D was not verified on the DNA. TRBV21-1 is termed a pseudogene. This CDR3 spans 14 amino acids. CDR3 sequence reads: CASSNRGQHYGYTF. The CDR3 nucleotides are TGTGCCAGCAGCAACAGGGGACAGCACTATGGCTACACCTTC.

This clone was seen a single time. The chain employs TRBV29-1 and TRBJ2-5, with D maybe TRBD1 (7 bases). This CDR3 comprises 14 residues. The germline V and J ends were trimmed by 3 bases and 2 bases, with 13 bases remaining between them. CDR1 and CDR2 from the germline V gene are SQVTM and ANQGSEA. CDR3 bases: TGCAGCGTTGAGGCGGCAGGGGGGCAAGAGACCCAGTACTTC. Residues: CSVEAAGGQETQYF.

The chain joins TRBV18 to TRBJ2-7; 9 nucleotides match TRBD2. CDR1 is KGHSH and CDR2 is LQKENI in the germline V gene. With V trimmed by 0 bases and J by 5 bases, 5 bases remained unmatched. This CDR3 region has 15 residues. CDR3 bases: TGTGCCAGCTCACCACCGCCTAGCGGGGCCGACGAGCAGTACTTC. It translates to CASSPPPSGADEQYF.

J is TRBJ2-2 and V is TRBV28; 13 bases are a match to TRBD2. Germline values: CDR1 MDHEN, CDR2 SYDVKM. With 8 bases clipped from V and 1 base from J, the junction kept 22 bases outside the gene matches. CDR3 length: 22 residues. The CDR3 reads CASPTRTSGSLILWRNTGELFF. CDR3 DNA: TGTGCCAGCCCGACTAGGACTAGCGGGAGTTTAATTCTTTGGAGGAACACCGGGGAGCTGTTTTTT.

The chain recombines TRBV7-9 with TRBJ2-5; possibly TRBD2 for D (6 bases). The CDR3 covers 13 residues. The V gene's germline CDR1 is SEHNR and CDR2 FQNEAQ (reference sequence). V lost 7 bases, J lost 5 bases, and 14 bases lay in between. This chain's CDR3 is CASIQAGGETQYF. DNA of the CDR3: TGTGCCAGCATCCAAGCTGGGGGGGAGACCCAGTACTTC.

The rearrangement uses TRBV11-2 and TRBJ2-7, with TRBD1 matching over 9 bases. The CDR3 is 13 amino acids. The germline CDR1 and CDR2 sequences are SGHAT and FQNNGV. With 5 bases clipped from V and 5 bases from J, the junction kept 4 bases outside the gene matches. CDR3 nucleotide sequence: TGTGCCAGCAGCCACGGGACAGGGAACGAGCAGTACTTC. It yields the protein CASSHGTGNEQYF.

V and J are TRBV27 and TRBJ1-2; TRBD1 is a possible D gene (6 bases). This CDR3 is 15 amino acids long. CDR1 is MNHEY, CDR2 SMNVEV, per germline (reference sequence). Trimming shortened V by 5 bases and J by 5 bases, and 18 bases separated the two germline ends. Here the CDR3 reads CASSPGGGGGYGYTF. CDR3 nucleotides: TGTGCCAGCAGTCCCGGGGGAGGGGGAGGTTATGGCTACACCTTC.

This clone was detected only a few times. The chain links TRBV10-3 to TRBJ1-5; D ambiguous. This CDR3 is 14 amino acids long. Germline V lookup: CDR1 ENHRY, CDR2 SYGVKD. V dropped 3 bases and J dropped 6 bases, with 12 bases sitting between them. The CDR3 loop reads CAISEDGRGQPQHF. CDR3 DNA: TGTGCCATCAGTGAAGATGGACGTGGTCAGCCCCAGCATTTT.

This clone was seen a single time. The chain recombines TRBV6-5 with TRBJ2-1; 7 nucleotides match TRBD2. With V trimmed by 7 bases and J by 6 bases, 3 bases remained unmatched. The germline V gene encodes CDR1 MNHEY and CDR2 SVGAGI. This CDR3 has 12 residues. This chain's CDR3 is CASKLAPNEQFF. DNA for the CDR3: TGTGCCAGCAAACTAGCGCCCAATGAGCAGTTCTTC.

This chain connects TRBV13 to TRBJ2-3, with D perhaps matching TRBD1 (6 bases). The CDR3 length is 15 residues. V was clipped by 5 bases and J by 1 base, with 13 bases between them. Germline CDR1 and CDR2: PRHDT and FYEKMQ (reference sequence). The DNA for the CDR3 is TGTGCCAGCAGCCAAGAACAGGGACGCACAGATACGCAGTATTTT. Amino acids: CASSQEQGRTDTQYF. Supplemented by reference TRBV13 and TRBJ2-3, the full variable domain reads AAGVIQSPRHLIKEKRETATLKCYPIPRHDTVYWYQQGPGQDPQFLISFYEKMQSDKGSIPDRFSAQQFSDYHSELNMSSLELGDSALYFCASSQEQGRTDTQYFGPGTRLTVL.

V is TRBV7-9 and J is TRBJ2-5, with no clear D. The CDR3 sequence is 13 residues long. Germline values: CDR1 SEHNR, CDR2 FQNEAQ (reference sequence). Trimming pared 2 bases from V and 3 bases from J, leaving 7 bases between. CDR3 bases: TGTGCCAGCAGCTTATATGGTAAAGAGACCCAGTACTTC. It yields the protein CASSLYGKETQYF. The whole variable domain, remainder taken from reference TRBV7-9 and TRBJ2-5, is DTGVSQNPRHKITKRGQNVTFRCDPISEHNRLYWYRQTLGQGPEFLTYFQNEAQLEKSRLLSDRFSAERPKGSFSTLEIQRTEQGDSAMYLCASSLYGKETQYFGPGTRLLVL.

This clone appeared once. The J gene is TRBJ2-1, the V gene TRBV4-3; 9 positions match TRBD2. Germline V gene data show CDR1 as LGHNA and CDR2 as YSLEER. After removal of 0 bases from V and 3 bases from J, the junction contained 3 bases not matched to a gene. This CDR3 has 16 residues. CDR3 region: CASSQDTAGGYNEQFF. The CDR3 nucleotides read TGCGCCAGCAGCCAAGATACAGCGGGAGGCTACAATGAGCAGTTCTTC.

CDR3 coding DNA: TGCGCCAGCAGCTTGGATACTGAGGCCTACAATGAGCAGTTCTTC. This encodes CASSLDTEAYNEQFF. This chain uses TRBV5-1 with TRBJ2-1; D not certain. The CDR3 consists of 15 residues. Germline loops: CDR1 SGHRS, CDR2 YFSETQ. Trimming cost V 0 bases and J 2 bases, with 9 bases left between them.

The V and J genes are TRBV20-1 and TRBJ2-1; D may be TRBD2 (5 bases). Trimming pared 5 bases from V and 3 bases from J, leaving 14 bases between. CDR3 length: 14 amino acids. CDR1 and CDR2 (germline): DFQATT, SNEGSKA (reference sequence). The CDR3 sequence: CSAGVGVGYNEQFF. In nucleotides, the CDR3 is TGCAGTGCTGGTGTCGGGGTCGGCTACAATGAGCAGTTCTTC.

J is TRBJ2-6 and V is TRBV5-1; D is tentatively TRBD1 or TRBD2 (5 bases each). The CDR3 contains 16 residues. V was trimmed by 2 bases and J by 2 bases, leaving 11 bases between them. Per the germline V gene, CDR1 is SGHRS and CDR2 is YFSETQ. The CDR3 spells CASSFTGAPGANVLTF. As DNA, the CDR3 is TGCGCCAGCAGCTTTACCGGGGCCCCTGGGGCCAACGTCCTGACTTTC.

The rearrangement links TRBV2 to TRBJ2-1; 7 nucleotides align to TRBD1. Germline CDR1 and CDR2: SNHLY and FYNNEI. The J segment lost 8 bases and the V segment lost 2 bases, leaving 6 bases of the junction unmatched. There are 14 residues in the CDR3. CDR3 in amino acids: CASSERDRAYEQFF. The CDR3 coding sequence is TGTGCCAGCAGTGAAAGAGACAGGGCCTATGAGCAGTTCTTC. Full variable domain (outside the CDR3, taken from reference TRBV2 and TRBJ2-1): EPEVTQTPSHQVTQMGQEVILRCVPISNHLYFYWYRQILGQKVEFLVSFYNNEISEKSEIFDDQFSVERPDGSNFTLKIRSTKLEDSAMYFCASSERDRAYEQFFGPGTRLTVL.

V gene TRBV24-1 combines with J gene TRBJ2-2, with D maybe TRBD2 (6 bases). The CDR3 contains 15 residues. Germline CDR1 KGHDR, CDR2 SFDVKD. V lost 3 bases and J 1 base, leaving 8 bases between the germline ends. CDR3 sequence: CATSDARENTGELFF. CDR3 bases: TGTGCCACCAGTGATGCGCGGGAGAACACCGGGGAGCTGTTTTTT.

This clone was seen more than once but under ten times. V is TRBV3-1 (or the pseudogene TRBV3-2) and J is TRBJ2-7; 12 nucleotides align to TRBD2. Germline CDR1 reads LGHDT; CDR2 reads YNNKEL (reference sequence). Trimming cost V 4 bases and J 4 bases; bases outside gene matches: 8. The CDR3 sequence is 16 residues long. In DNA, the CDR3 is TGTGCCAGCAGCCCCCCCCCTAGCGGGAGGGCGTACGAGCAGTACTTC. Residues: CASSPPPSGRAYEQYF.

The chain joins TRBV18 to TRBJ2-1; D is unresolved. This CDR3 has 13 amino acids. Germline CDR1 is KGHSH and CDR2 is LQKENI. The germline V and J ends were trimmed by 1 base and 10 bases, with 11 bases remaining between them. CDR3 DNA: TGTGCCAGCTCACCACTGGACGACGGGGAGCAGTTCTTC. Translated: CASSPLDDGEQFF.

The chain joins TRBV27 to TRBJ2-7, with 7 bases lining up with TRBD1. The CDR3 runs to 15 residues. V lost 5 bases and J lost 2; bases outside the gene matches: 9. Germline CDR1 is MNHEY and CDR2 is SMNVEV (reference sequence). In DNA, the CDR3 is TGTGCCAGCAGTACTGGGACAGTTGGAACCTACGAGCAGTACTTC. Amino acids: CASSTGTVGTYEQYF.